The rows below give T cell receptor beta chains drawn from one sample of a study of cytomegalovirus exposure and HLA in healthy donors. TCRdb keeps only in-frame clones here, not all; method: immunoSEQ multiplex PCR. The sample consists of about 140,000 clones, 65% to 85% of them appearing once. The specimen sequenced was PBMCs. These receptors all stem from a man aged 25 to 40 in good health and CMV-seronegative. Each CDR3 is given without its conserved first and last residue. D genes are given only for firm matches.

j_call,v_call,d_call,cdr3_aa
TRBJ1-2,TRBV27,TRBD1,ASSSTDRAQIF
TRBJ2-7,TRBV5-1,NA,ASKQGPPYEQY
TRBJ2-6,TRBV28,NA,ASSFSGAGANVLT
TRBJ1-4,TRBV5-1,NA,ASSLAEGSEKLF
TRBJ1-5,TRBV7-2,NA,ASSLGAASNQPQH
TRBJ2-1,TRBV11-2,TRBD1,ASSSGQGAEQF
TRBJ1-6,TRBV18,TRBD1,ASSPGQGANSPLH
TRBJ1-2,TRBV28,TRBD1,ASSLARQGGYT
TRBJ2-1,TRBV27,TRBD1,ASSTYRGRGLVWF
TRBJ1-5,TRBV9,NA,ASSIEGDGNQPQH
TRBJ1-1,TRBV19,NA,ASSMVRETEAF
TRBJ2-2,TRBV7-9,NA,ASSPLASTGELF
TRBJ2-3,TRBV4-2,TRBD2,ASSPRTSGGSTDTQY
TRBJ2-7,TRBV5-1,TRBD2,ASSYGLAGYYEQY
TRBJ1-1,TRBV2,NA,ASVREGVNTEAF
TRBJ2-3,TRBV28,TRBD2,ATIGLADTRRADTQY
TRBJ2-3,TRBV5-6,TRBD2,ASSSSGGGTDTQY
TRBJ2-7,TRBV2,NA,ASRSAGHTYEQY
TRBJ1-2,TRBV5-6,TRBD1,ASSPRGQGNRGYT
TRBJ1-1,TRBV13,NA,ASSLPGHQGEAF
TRBJ1-3,TRBV7-9,NA,ASSLITGYSGNTIY
TRBJ1-1,TRBV27,NA,ASSFCWEWTNTEAF
TRBJ2-2,TRBV2,NA,ASSRIAEGTGELF
TRBJ2-4,TRBV6-1,NA,ASRQGSKNSQY
TRBJ2-7,TRBV2,TRBD1,ASRIGQGGYEQY
TRBJ2-2,TRBV6-1,NA,ASSESGTLLGGELF
TRBJ1-6,TRBV7-3,TRBD1,ASSLTGDSNSPLH